A selection of T cell receptor beta chains follows, all from one sample in a study of radiotherapy plus CTLA-4 blockade in lung cancer. Measured with immunoSEQ multiplex PCR; TCRdb has only the in-frame clones, and not every one. Of roughly 90,000 clones listed, around 80% are singletons. The sequenced sample was peripheral blood, obtained from a patient treated with radiotherapy plus ipilimumab. The receptors originated from a human donor with non-small cell lung cancer that progressed on radiotherapy plus ipilimumab. Both conserved end residues are part of each CDR3. D genes are given only for firm matches. Size tells how often a clone was seen (once, few, many) or the class of an expanded clone, and some rows leave it out.

J: TRBJ2-2; D: TRBD2; size: few; V: TRBV10-3; CDR3: CAISVERGVNTGELFF; DNA: TGTGCCATCAGCGTAGAGCGGGGGGTGAACACCGGGGAGCTGTTTTTT
J: TRBJ2-7; D: .; size: few; V: TRBV7-9; CDR3: CASSKQGGEQYF; DNA: TGTGCCAGCAGCAAACAGGGCGGCGAGCAGTACTTC
J: TRBJ2-3; D: .; size: .; V: TRBV7-2; CDR3: CASSPAGGGPDTQYF; DNA: TGTGCCAGCAGCCCCGCCGGGGGAGGCCCAGATACGCAGTATTTT
J: TRBJ2-6; D: .; size: .; V: TRBV7-9; CDR3: CASSWVFGANVLTF; DNA: TGTGCCAGCAGCTGGGTCTTTGGGGCCAACGTCCTGACTTTC
J: TRBJ2-5; D: TRBD2; size: .; V: TRBV28; CDR3: CASTLAGGLETQYF; DNA: TGTGCCAGCACCCTAGCGGGGGGATTAGAGACCCAGTACTTC
J: TRBJ1-2; D: .; size: .; V: TRBV11-2; CDR3: CASSLGLSVNYGYTF; DNA: TGTGCCAGCAGCTTAGGTCTCAGCGTAAACTATGGCTACACCTTC
J: TRBJ2-3; D: TRBD1; size: .; V: TRBV19; CDR3: CASTLGQGRDTQYF; DNA: TGTGCCAGTACTTTGGGACAGGGGAGAGATACGCAGTATTTT
J: TRBJ2-3; D: TRBD2; size: .; V: TRBV6-1; CDR3: CASSPLSGTRDTQYF; DNA: TGTGCCAGCAGTCCACTTAGCGGGACCAGAGATACGCAGTATTTT
J: TRBJ1-3; D: TRBD1; size: .; V: TRBV7-6; CDR3: CASSPRGVGNTIYF; DNA: TGTGCCAGCAGCCCCAGGGGGGTAGGAAACACCATATATTTT
J: TRBJ1-5; D: TRBD1; size: .; V: TRBV5-6; CDR3: CASSLGQGDVPQHF; DNA: TGTGCCAGCAGCCTCGGACAGGGGGATGTGCCCCAGCATTTT
J: TRBJ2-5; D: .; size: .; V: TRBV6-1; CDR3: CASQTGRRQTQYF; DNA: TGTGCCAGCCAGACAGGGAGGAGACAGACCCAGTACTTC
J: TRBJ2-1; D: .; size: .; V: TRBV10-2; CDR3: CASSELTAPSSYNEQFF; DNA: TGCGCCAGCAGTGAGCTAACAGCGCCGAGCTCCTACAATGAGCAGTTCTTC
J: TRBJ1-3; D: .; size: .; V: TRBV6-1; CDR3: CASSEVRANTIYF; DNA: TGTGCCAGCAGTGAAGTTCGGGCAAACACCATATATTTT
J: TRBJ1-1; D: .; size: few; V: TRBV5-4; CDR3: CASSLNTEAFF; DNA: TGTGCCAGCAGCCTCAACACTGAAGCTTTCTTT
J: TRBJ2-2; D: TRBD2; size: .; V: TRBV20-1; CDR3: CSATSTRELFF; DNA: TGCAGTGCGACTAGCACTCGGGAGCTGTTTTTT
J: TRBJ2-3; D: .; size: .; V: TRBV30; CDR3: CAWSVLGQGDTQYF; DNA: TGTGCCTGGAGTGTTCTGGGGCAGGGAGATACGCAGTATTTT
J: TRBJ2-7; D: .; size: .; V: TRBV5-1; CDR3: CASSLGREMSYEQYF; DNA: TGCGCCAGCAGCTTGGGACGGGAGATGTCCTACGAGCAGTACTTC
J: TRBJ1-2; D: .; size: .; V: TRBV10-3; CDR3: CAISESGRERGYGYTF; DNA: TGTGCCATCAGTGAGTCAGGGAGGGAGAGAGGCTATGGCTACACCTTC
J: TRBJ2-6; D: .; size: .; V: TRBV2; CDR3: CASQPSGRSGANVLTF; DNA: TGTGCCAGCCAACCGTCGGGAAGGTCTGGGGCCAACGTCCTGACTTTC
J: TRBJ1-2; D: .; size: .; V: TRBV18; CDR3: CASERSDNYGYTF; DNA: TGTGCCAGCGAACGGTCCGATAACTATGGCTACACCTTC
J: TRBJ1-4; D: TRBD1; size: .; V: TRBV7-8; CDR3: CASRRTGGEKLFF; DNA: TGTGCCAGCAGACGGACAGGCGGTGAAAAACTGTTTTTT
J: TRBJ2-7; D: TRBD2; size: .; V: TRBV28; CDR3: CASSTTSGRVYEQYF; DNA: TGTGCCAGCAGTACCACTAGCGGGAGGGTCTACGAGCAGTACTTC
J: TRBJ2-5; D: .; size: .; V: TRBV19; CDR3: CASSRDSRQETQYF; DNA: TGTGCCAGTAGCCGGGACTCACGCCAAGAGACCCAGTACTTC
J: TRBJ2-3; D: TRBD1; size: .; V: TRBV5-1; CDR3: CASSPQPTGATDTQYF; DNA: TGCGCCAGCAGCCCTCAGCCGACAGGGGCCACAGATACGCAGTATTTT
J: TRBJ2-1; D: .; size: .; V: TRBV27; CDR3: CASSPGVSNNEQFF; DNA: TGTGCCAGCAGCCCAGGGGTCTCAAACAATGAGCAGTTCTTC
J: TRBJ2-7; D: TRBD1; size: once; V: TRBV11-2; CDR3: CASSLGGQISYEQYF; DNA: TGTGCCAGCAGCTTAGGGGGACAGATCTCCTACGAGCAGTACTTC
J: TRBJ1-2; D: .; size: .; V: TRBV5-4; CDR3: CASSLESVGNYGYTF; DNA: TGTGCCAGCAGCTTGGAGTCCGTAGGGAACTATGGCTACACCTTC
J: TRBJ2-7; D: .; size: few; V: TRBV6-1; CDR3: CASSYPHEQYF; DNA: TGTGCCAGCAGTTACCCCCACGAGCAGTACTTC